This T cell receptor (beta chain) was obtained from a study of graft-versus-host responses after intestinal transplantation. Study-wide findings and caveats: Association was observed between peak circulating GvH clone levels and early post-transplant HvG declines.

Comment on this clone: What it binds is unknown.

Sequenced by immunoSEQ multiplex PCR; TCRdb stores in-frame clones only, minus some. This repertoire shows approximately 100,000 clones, less than 90% found once; its top ten account for around 0.96%. Germline V gene data show CDR1 as SNHLY and CDR2 as FYNNEI. The CDR3 has 14 amino acids. Trimming cost V 6 bases and J 5 bases, with 14 bases left between them. This sequence was found in a human donor who received an intestinal transplant. This sequence joins TRBV2 and TRBJ1-5, with D possibly being TRBD1 (6 bases). Sample: unstimulated CD4+ T cells sorted from spleen or lymph node cells, taken before intestinal transplant. CDR3 residues: CASRVQGSDQPQHF. DNA for the CDR3: TGTGCCAGCAGGGTACAGGGTTCGGATCAGCCCCAGCATTTT.